Below are 2 T cell receptor beta chains sequenced from a single sample in a study of beta chain features in type 1 diabetes. Overall study findings and caveats: People with Type 1 diabetes carried modestly yet significantly shorter TCRB CDR3s in all four CD4+ subsets.

Their antigens remain unidentified. The sequenced template was cDNA made from the entire isolated RNA. Clones were read by immunoSEQ multiplex PCR, and TCRdb kept only the in-frame ones, dropping some. The sample yields roughly 150,000 clones, 10% seen once. The sample was central memory CD4+ T cells from blood. These receptors were obtained from a man aged 30-40 years with type 1 diabetes.

The chain uses TRBV7-3 and TRBJ2-3, with unresolved D. V lost 5 bases and J lost 0, with 12 bases in between. The CDR3 has 15 residues. In germline, CDR1 is SGHTA, CDR2 FQGTGA. For the CDR3, the DNA is TGTGCCAGCAGCCTCTCTTCCTACAGCACAGATACGCAGTATTTT. As protein: CASSLSSYSTDTQYF.

The rearrangement joins TRBV27 to TRBJ1-4; D is uncertain. This CDR3 has 14 amino acids. With 5 bases removed from V and 8 bases from J, the gap between germline ends came to 15 bases. CDR1 and CDR2 (germline): MNHEY, SMNVEV (reference sequence). The CDR3 sequence: CASSPESEVEKLFF. The CDR3 DNA reads TGTGCCAGCAGTCCCGAGAGCGAGGTGGAAAAACTGTTTTTT.